This T cell receptor beta chain was recovered during a study of early T cells in non-severe SARS-CoV-2 infection. Study results and caveats: VDJdb-based annotation leaned toward anti-spike CD8 responses and missed private and CD4 specificities.

This clonotype occurred a few times. Its antigen is unidentified. V lost 4 bases and J lost 4, with 18 bases in between. Per germline, CDR1 SGDLS and CDR2 YYNGEE. This CDR3 contains 16 residues. TCRdb fed the 5' RACE reads into MiXCR, producing one record per CDR3 protein. There are approximately 88,000 distinct CDR3 sequences in the sample; roughly an eighth occur only once, and around 1.5% lies in the top ten. This sequence joins TRBV9 and TRBJ1-3; D is unresolved. Sequencing used whole blood. The receptor was derived from an adult who was a healthcare worker with PCR-confirmed SARS-CoV-2 infection or an uninfected control (not recorded which). CDR3 nucleotide sequence: TGTGCCAGCAGCCCCCCAAGGTCAGGATCCGGAAACACCATATATTTT. It yields the protein CASSPPRSGSGNTIYF.